This TCR beta chain is drawn from a study of blood T cell repertoires in COVID-19. Study details: Samples came from the United States, Italy and Spain, spanning acute and convalescent COVID-19.

Study processing details: From reference gene primer amplification, estimates of nucleated cell counts were derived. Sequencing used immunoSEQ multiplex PCR; TCRdb keeps in-frame clones, though not all of them. D and trimming come from the DNA, and the V and J calls and clone size come from that table. This sample has more than 150,000 clones; 75% to 90% occur once, and the top ten carry less than 3.5%. The CDR3 totals 17 residues. V lost 3 bases, J lost 4 bases, and 18 bases lay in between. The germline V gene encodes CDR1 SGHTA and CDR2 FQGNSA. The sequencing input was peripheral blood. The V call is TRBV7-2, the J call TRBJ1-4; D may be TRBD1 (6 bases). This TCR came from a woman aged 55-69 years with acute or convalescent COVID-19. CDR3 in amino acids: CASSFSPRTVLNEKLFF. Written as DNA, the CDR3 is TGTGCCAGCAGCTTCTCCCCGCGGACAGTGCTTAATGAAAAACTGTTTTTT.